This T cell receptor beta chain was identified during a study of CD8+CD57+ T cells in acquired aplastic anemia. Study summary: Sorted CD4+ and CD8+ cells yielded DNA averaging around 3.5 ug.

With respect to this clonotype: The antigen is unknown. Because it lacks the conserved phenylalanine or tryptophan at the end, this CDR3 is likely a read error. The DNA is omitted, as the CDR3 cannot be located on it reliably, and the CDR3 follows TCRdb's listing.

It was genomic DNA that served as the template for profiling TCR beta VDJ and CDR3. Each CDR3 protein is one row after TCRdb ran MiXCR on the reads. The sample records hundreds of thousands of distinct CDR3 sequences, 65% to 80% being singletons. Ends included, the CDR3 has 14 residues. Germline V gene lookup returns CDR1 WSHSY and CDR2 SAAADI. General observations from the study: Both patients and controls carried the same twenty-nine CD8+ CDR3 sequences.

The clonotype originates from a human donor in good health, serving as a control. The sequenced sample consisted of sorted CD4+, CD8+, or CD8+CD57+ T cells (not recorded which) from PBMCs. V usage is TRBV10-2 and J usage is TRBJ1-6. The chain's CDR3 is CASSESRETPPLRS.